What follows is one T cell receptor beta chain and its context. No antigen is known for it. In the PCR, 60 Vbeta and 13 Jbeta primers were used. In the authors' workflow: Later reanalysis found around 74 million unique TCR beta chains, roughly 10 million of them shared. Some clones are missing from TCRdb's copy, which holds only in-frame ones; the method was immunoSEQ multiplex PCR. V, J and clone size were drawn from that table, and D and trimming were deduced from the DNA. The profile shows some 180,000 clones, around 85% of them singletons. The data derive from a study of cytomegalovirus exposure and HLA in healthy donors. Study results and caveats: A later analysis found common viral pathogens apparently linked to several of the most significant clusters. Some V segments, including TRBV6-2 and TRBV6-3, were excluded as indistinguishable. In an earlier analysis, most TCR beta V segments were productive about 87% or about 30% of the time.

Germline V CDR1 and CDR2: SGDLS, YYNGEE. Trimming shortened V by 2 bases and J by 9 bases, and 9 bases separated the two germline ends. This CDR3 contains 12 residues. The material sequenced was PBMCs. J is TRBJ2-1 and V is TRBV9, with D possibly being TRBD1 (5 bases). This receptor was taken from a male donor in good health and CMV-seronegative. For the CDR3, the DNA is TGTGCCAGCAGCGTCCAGGGTGGTGAGCAGTTCTTC. Protein: CASSVQGGEQFF. Combining the CDR3 with reference TRBV9 and TRBJ2-1 gives the whole variable domain DSGVTQTPKHLITATGQRVTLRCSPRSGDLSVYWYQQSLDQGLQFLIQYYNGEERAKGNILERFSAQQFPDLHSELNLSSLELGDSALYFCASSVQGGEQFFGPGTRLTVL.